This record looks at one TCR beta chain sequence and its context. The antigen is undetermined. This specimen belongs to a study of cytomegalovirus exposure and HLA in healthy donors. The V gene end was trimmed by 3 bases and the J gene end by 4 bases; junction bases not matched to a gene: 7. Germline CDR1 SGHTA, CDR2 FQGNSA. The CDR3 is made up of 15 amino acids. Study-wide results and caveats: From TCR beta sequences, most subjects' HLA-A and HLA-B alleles were reportedly predicted accurately. It was shown in a later analysis that HLA-associated TCR beta chains were more clonally expanded than other, equally common chains.

The PCR was carried out with 60 Vbeta primers and 13 Jbeta primers. Generated by immunoSEQ multiplex PCR, the TCRdb table keeps only in-frame clones and is missing some. This repertoire shows roughly 130,000 clones, roughly four fifths found once; its top ten account for under 6.5%. The genes are TRBV7-2 and TRBJ1-1; 8 nucleotides line up with TRBD1. The TCR comes from a woman aged 50 to 60 in good health and CMV-seropositive. Source material: PBMCs. In nucleotides, the CDR3 is TGTGCCAGCAGCTTGTACAGGGGGGTGGGCACTGAAGCTTTCTTT. Its translation is CASSLYRGVGTEAFF.